This TCR beta chain was captured by sequencing in a study of cytomegalovirus exposure and HLA in healthy donors. Notes on this clone: What it recognizes is unknown.

Germline V CDR1 and CDR2: GTSNPN, SVGIG (reference sequence). V trimming: 0 bases; J trimming: 4 bases; junction bases outside the gene matches: 4. The CDR3 spans 15 residues. Using immunoSEQ multiplex PCR, the repertoire was profiled, and TCRdb retains in-frame clones only, with some absent. This sample carries roughly 59,000 clones, about 91% of them seen once, and the ten largest clones take about 5%. Broader study findings: Subsequent analysis found a tendency for first-cohort TCR clusters to co-occur within the 100 to 150 validation repertoires. As was reported, the classifier diagnosed cytomegalovirus status with high specificity and sensitivity. The listing of approximately 160 TCR beta chains classed them as cytomegalovirus-associated.

The donors were members of the validation cohort comprising 100 to 150 subjects, separate from the roughly 700-subject first cohort. The source is a man aged 18 to 29 in good health and CMV-seropositive. This chain connects TRBV30 to TRBJ2-1; 9 bases match TRBD2. Sequencing was carried out using PBMCs. The CDR3 nucleotides read TGTGCCTGGAGTGTACAAGCGGGAGGATACAATGAGCAGTTCTTC. Translating gives CAWSVQAGGYNEQFF.